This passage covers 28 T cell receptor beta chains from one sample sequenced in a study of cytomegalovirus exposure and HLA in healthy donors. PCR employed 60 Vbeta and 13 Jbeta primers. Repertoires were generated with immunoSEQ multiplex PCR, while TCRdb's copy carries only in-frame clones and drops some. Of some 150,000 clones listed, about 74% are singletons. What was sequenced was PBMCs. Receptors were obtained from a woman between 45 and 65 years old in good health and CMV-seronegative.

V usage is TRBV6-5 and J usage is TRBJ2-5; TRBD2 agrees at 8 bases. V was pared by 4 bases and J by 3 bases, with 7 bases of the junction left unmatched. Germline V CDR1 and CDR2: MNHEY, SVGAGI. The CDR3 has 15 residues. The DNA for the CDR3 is TGTGCCAGCAGTTCCCCGGGGGGGGCCGAAGAGACCCAGTACTTC. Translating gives CASSSPGGAEETQYF.

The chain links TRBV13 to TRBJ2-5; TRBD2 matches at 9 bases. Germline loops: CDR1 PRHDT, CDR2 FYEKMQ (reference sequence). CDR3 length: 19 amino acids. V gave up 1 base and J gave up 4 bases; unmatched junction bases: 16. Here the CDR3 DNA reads TGTGCCAGCAGCTTAGTTTATAGCCGCCGGGGTAGCGGGGGAGAGACCCAGTACTTC. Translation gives CASSLVYSRRGSGGETQYF.

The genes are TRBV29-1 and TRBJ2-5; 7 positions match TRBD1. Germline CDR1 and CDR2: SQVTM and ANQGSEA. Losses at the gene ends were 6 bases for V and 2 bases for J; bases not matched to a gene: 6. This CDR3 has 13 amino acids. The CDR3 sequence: CSVGTVQQETQYF. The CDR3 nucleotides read TGCAGCGTGGGGACAGTACAGCAAGAGACCCAGTACTTC.

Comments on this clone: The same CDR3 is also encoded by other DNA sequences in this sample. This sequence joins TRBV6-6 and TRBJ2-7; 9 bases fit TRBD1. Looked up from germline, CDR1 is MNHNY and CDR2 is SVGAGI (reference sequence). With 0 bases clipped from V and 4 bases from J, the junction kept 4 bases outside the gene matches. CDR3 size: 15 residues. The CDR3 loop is CASSYSRGQGYEQYF. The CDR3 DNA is TGTGCCAGCAGTTACTCGAGAGGACAGGGGTACGAGCAGTACTTC.

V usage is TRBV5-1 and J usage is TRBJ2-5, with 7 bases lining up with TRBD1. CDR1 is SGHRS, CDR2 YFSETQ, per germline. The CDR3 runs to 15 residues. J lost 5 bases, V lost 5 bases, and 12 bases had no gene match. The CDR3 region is CASSRQGSGEETQYF. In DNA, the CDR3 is TGCGCCAGCAGTCGACAGGGTTCCGGCGAGGAGACCCAGTACTTC.

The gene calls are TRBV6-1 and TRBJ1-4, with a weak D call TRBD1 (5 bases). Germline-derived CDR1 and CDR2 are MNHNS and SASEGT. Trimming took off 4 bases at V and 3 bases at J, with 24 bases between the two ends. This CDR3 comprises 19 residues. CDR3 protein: CASSGGRQRDGRANEKLFF. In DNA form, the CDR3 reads TGTGCCAGCAGTGGGGGAAGACAGCGGGACGGTAGGGCTAATGAAAAACTGTTTTTT.

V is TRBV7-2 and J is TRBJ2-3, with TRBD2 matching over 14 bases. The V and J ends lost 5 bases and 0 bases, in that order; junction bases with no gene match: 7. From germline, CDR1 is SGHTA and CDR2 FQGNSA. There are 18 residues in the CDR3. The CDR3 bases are TGTGCCAGCAGCCTCGGACTAGCGGGGGGATTGAGCACAGATACGCAGTATTTT. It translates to CASSLGLAGGLSTDTQYF.

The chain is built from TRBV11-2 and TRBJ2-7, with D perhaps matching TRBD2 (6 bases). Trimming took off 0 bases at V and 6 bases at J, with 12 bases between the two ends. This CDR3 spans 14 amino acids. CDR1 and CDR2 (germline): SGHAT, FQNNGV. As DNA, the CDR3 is TGTGCCAGCAGCTTAGAGTCGGCGGGGAGCGAGCAGTACTTC. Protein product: CASSLESAGSEQYF.

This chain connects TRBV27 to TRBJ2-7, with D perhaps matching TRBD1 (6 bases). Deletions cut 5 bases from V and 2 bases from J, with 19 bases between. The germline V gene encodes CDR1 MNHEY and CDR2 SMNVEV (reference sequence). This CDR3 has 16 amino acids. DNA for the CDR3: TGTGCCAGCAGTCCTTTAACGGGACAATATCCCTACGAGCAGTACTTC. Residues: CASSPLTGQYPYEQYF.

This CDR3 is CASSLEASGVSYEQYF. The CDR3 nucleotides read TGTGCCAGCAGCTTAGAGGCTAGCGGGGTCTCCTACGAGCAGTACTTC. The rearrangement links TRBV13 to TRBJ2-7; TRBD2 aligns across 9 bases. The CDR3 is 16 amino acids. The V gene end was trimmed by 1 base and the J gene end by 0 bases; junction bases not matched to a gene: 4. The germline CDR1 and CDR2 sequences are PRHDT and FYEKMQ (reference sequence).

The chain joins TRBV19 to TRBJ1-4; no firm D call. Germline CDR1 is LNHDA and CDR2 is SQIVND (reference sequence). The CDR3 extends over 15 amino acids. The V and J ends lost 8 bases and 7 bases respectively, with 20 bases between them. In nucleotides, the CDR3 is TGTGCCAGTGGGGTCTCCCGGGGTCTGAGTGAAAAACTGTTTTTT. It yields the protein CASGVSRGLSEKLFF.

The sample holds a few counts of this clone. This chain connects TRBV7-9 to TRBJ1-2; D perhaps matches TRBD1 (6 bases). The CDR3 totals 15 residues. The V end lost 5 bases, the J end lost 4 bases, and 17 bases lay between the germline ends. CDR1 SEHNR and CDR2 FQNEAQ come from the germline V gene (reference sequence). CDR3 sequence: CASSPVSGGSYGYTF. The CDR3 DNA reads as TGTGCCAGCAGCCCCGTTTCGGGGGGCTCCTATGGCTACACCTTC.

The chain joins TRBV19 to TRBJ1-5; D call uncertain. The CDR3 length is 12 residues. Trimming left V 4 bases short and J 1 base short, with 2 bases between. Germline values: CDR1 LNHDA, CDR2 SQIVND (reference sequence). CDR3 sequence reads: CASSTSNQPQHF. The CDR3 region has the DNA TGTGCCAGTAGTACGAGCAATCAGCCCCAGCATTTT.

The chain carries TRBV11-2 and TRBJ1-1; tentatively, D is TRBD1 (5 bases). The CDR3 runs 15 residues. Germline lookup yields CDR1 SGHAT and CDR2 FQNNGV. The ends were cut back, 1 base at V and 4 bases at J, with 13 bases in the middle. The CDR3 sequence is CASSLVVLGATEAFF. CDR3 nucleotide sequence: TGTGCCAGCAGCTTAGTCGTACTTGGGGCCACTGAAGCTTTCTTT.

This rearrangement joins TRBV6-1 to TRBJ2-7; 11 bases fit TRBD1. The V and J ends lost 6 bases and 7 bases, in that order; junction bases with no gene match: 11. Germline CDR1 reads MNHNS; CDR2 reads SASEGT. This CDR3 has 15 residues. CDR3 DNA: TGTGCCAGCAGAACAACCGGGACAGGGGGGGTTGAGCAGTACTTC. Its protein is CASRTTGTGGVEQYF.

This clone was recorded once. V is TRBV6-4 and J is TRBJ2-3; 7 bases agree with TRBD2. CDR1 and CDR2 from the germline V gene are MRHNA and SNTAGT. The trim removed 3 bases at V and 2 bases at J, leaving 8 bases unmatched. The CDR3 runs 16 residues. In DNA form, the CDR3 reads TGTGCCAGCAGTGATTCTGCGGGGGAATCCACAGATACGCAGTATTTT. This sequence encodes CASSDSAGESTDTQYF.

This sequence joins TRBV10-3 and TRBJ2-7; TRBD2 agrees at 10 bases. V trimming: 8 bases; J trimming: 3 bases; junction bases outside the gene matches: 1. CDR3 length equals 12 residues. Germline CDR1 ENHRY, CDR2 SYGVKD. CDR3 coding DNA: TGTGCCATCTTAGCGGGAGGCTACGAGCAGTACTTC. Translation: CAILAGGYEQYF.

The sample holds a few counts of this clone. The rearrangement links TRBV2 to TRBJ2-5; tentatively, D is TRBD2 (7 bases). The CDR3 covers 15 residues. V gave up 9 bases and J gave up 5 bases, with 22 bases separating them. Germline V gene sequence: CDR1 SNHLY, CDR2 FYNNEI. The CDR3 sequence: CASSLTAGAGETQYF. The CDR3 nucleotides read TGTGCCAGTAGTCTTACCGCGGGGGCCGGCGAGACCCAGTACTTC.

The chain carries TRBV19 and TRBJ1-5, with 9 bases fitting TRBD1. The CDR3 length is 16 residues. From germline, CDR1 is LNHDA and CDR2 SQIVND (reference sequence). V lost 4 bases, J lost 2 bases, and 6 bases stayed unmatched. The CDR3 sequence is CASSSGTGRRNQPQHF. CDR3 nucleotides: TGTGCCAGTAGTAGCGGGACAGGGAGACGCAATCAGCCCCAGCATTTT. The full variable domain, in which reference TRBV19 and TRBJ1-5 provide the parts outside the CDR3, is DGGITQSPKYLFRKEGQNVTLSCEQNLNHDAMYWYRQDPGQGLRLIYYSQIVNDFQKGDIAEGYSVSREKKESFPLTVTSAQKNPTAFYLCASSSGTGRRNQPQHFGDGTRLSIL.

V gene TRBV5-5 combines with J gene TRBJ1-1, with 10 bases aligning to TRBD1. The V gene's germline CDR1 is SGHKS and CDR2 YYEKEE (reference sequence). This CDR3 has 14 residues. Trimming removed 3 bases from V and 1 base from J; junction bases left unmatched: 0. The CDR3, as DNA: TGTGCCAGCAGCTGGGACAGGGGGAACACTGAAGCTTTCTTT. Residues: CASSWDRGNTEAFF.

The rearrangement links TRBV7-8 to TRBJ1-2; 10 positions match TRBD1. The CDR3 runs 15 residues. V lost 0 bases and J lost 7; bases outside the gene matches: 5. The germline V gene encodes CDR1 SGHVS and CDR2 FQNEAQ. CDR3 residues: CASSLAGQGFGGYTF. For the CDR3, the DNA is TGTGCCAGCAGCTTAGCGGGACAGGGGTTTGGTGGCTACACCTTC.

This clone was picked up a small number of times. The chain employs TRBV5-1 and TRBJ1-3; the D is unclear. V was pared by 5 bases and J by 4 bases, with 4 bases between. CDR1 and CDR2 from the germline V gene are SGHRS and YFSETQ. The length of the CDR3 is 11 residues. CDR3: CASRAGNTIYF. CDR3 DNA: TGCGCCAGCAGGGCCGGAAACACCATATATTTT.

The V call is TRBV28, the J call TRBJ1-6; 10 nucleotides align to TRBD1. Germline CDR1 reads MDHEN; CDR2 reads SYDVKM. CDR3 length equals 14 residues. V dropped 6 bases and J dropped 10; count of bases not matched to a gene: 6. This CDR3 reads CASSPGTGASPLHF. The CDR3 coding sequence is TGTGCCAGCAGCCCCGGGACAGGGGCGTCACCCCTCCACTTT.

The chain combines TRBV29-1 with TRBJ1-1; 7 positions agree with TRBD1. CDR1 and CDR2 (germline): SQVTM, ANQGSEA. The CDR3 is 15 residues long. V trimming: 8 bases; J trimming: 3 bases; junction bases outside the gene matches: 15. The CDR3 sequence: CSMTYRGVRDTEAFF. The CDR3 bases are TGCAGCATGACCTACAGGGGCGTAAGGGACACTGAAGCTTTCTTT.

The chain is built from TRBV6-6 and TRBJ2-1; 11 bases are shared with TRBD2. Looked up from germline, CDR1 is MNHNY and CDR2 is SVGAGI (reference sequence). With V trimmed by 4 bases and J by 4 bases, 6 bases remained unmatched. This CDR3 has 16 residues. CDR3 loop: CASSSELAGEYNEQFF. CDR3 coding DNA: TGTGCCAGCAGTTCTGAACTAGCGGGAGAGTACAATGAGCAGTTCTTC.

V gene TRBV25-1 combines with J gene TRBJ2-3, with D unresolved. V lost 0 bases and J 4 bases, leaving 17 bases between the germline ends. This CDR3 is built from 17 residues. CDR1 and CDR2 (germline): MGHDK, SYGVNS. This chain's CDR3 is CASSEYFAASVADTQYF. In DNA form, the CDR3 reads TGTGCCAGCAGTGAATATTTCGCGGCAAGCGTCGCAGATACGCAGTATTTT.

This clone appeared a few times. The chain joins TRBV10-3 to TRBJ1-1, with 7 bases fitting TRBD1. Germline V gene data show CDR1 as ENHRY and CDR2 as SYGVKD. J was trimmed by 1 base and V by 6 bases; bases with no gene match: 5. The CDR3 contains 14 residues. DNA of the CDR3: TGTGCCATCAGGACGGGGGACAGGAACACTGAAGCTTTCTTT. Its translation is CAIRTGDRNTEAFF.

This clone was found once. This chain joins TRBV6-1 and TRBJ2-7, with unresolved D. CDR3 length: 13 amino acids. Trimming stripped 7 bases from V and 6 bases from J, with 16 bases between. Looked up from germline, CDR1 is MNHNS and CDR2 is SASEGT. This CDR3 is CASTRFGLSEQYF. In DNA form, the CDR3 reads TGTGCCAGCACCAGGTTTGGTCTTTCCGAGCAGTACTTC.